A selection of T cell receptor beta chains follows, all from one sample in a study of prognosis after radiotherapy for stage I lung cancer. TCRdb reanalysed the multiplex PCR reads using MiXCR and keeps one entry per CDR3 protein. The sample records 25,000 to 35,000 distinct CDR3 sequences, around 32% being singletons. Sequenced material: PBMCs, taken before or after stereotactic body radiation therapy (not recorded which). These receptor sequences come from a donor of 50 years or more with non-small cell lung cancer. Each CDR3 is given with its conserved first and last residue. The order of the fields is clone size, D gene, J gene, V gene, CDR3 protein, CDR3 DNA. D genes are given only for firm matches. Expanded clones are given a class, and other clones once, few, many or no size at all.

medium-sized TRBD1 TRBJ2-7 TRBV27 CASSPDRGVHEQYF TGTGCCAGCAGTCCAGACAGGGGTGTCCACGAGCAGTACTTC
. . TRBJ2-7 TRBV28 CTSIPPQWGLTYEQYF TGTACCAGCATTCCGCCCCAATGGGGACTTACCTACGAGCAGTACTTC
many TRBD2 TRBJ2-3 TRBV5-4 CASSPRLADTDTQYF TGTGCCAGCAGCCCCCGACTAGCGGACACAGATACGCAGTATTTT
many TRBD1 TRBJ1-2 TRBV28 CASSRPSGTGRYGYTF TGTGCCAGCAGCCGCCCTTCCGGGACAGGAAGGTATGGCTACACCTTC
many . TRBJ2-3 TRBV18 CASSSSRDTQYF TGTGCCAGCAGCTCCTCCCGGGATACGCAGTATTTT
once . TRBJ2-7 TRBV18 CASSRSGAGEYEQYF TGTGCCAGCTCACGTTCCGGGGCAGGGGAATACGAGCAGTACTTC
many . TRBJ1-3 TRBV5-1 CASSPGTDFGNTIYF TGCGCCAGCAGCCCAGGGACGGATTTCGGAAACACCATATATTTT
many TRBD2 TRBJ2-5 TRBV20-1 CSARGSSGGRETQYF TGCAGTGCTAGGGGTTCTAGCGGGGGTAGGGAGACCCAGTACTTC
many . TRBJ1-4 TRBV2 CASSELPGTLNEKLFF TGTGCCAGCAGTGAATTGCCAGGGACGCTGAATGAAAAACTGTTTTTT
many . TRBJ2-1 TRBV5-1 CASSFTGRAQFF TGCGCCAGCAGCTTCACCGGTAGGGCCCAGTTCTTC
. TRBD1 TRBJ2-5 TRBV24-1 CATSEPRGQWAPNKETQYF TGTGCCACCAGTGAACCCCGGGGACAGTGGGCTCCCAATAAAGAGACCCAGTACTTC
. TRBD1 TRBJ1-2 TRBV7-2 CASSPDRADGYTF TGTGCCAGCAGCCCCGACAGGGCTGATGGCTACACCTTC
many . TRBJ1-2 TRBV20-1 CSARDQYGDGYTF TGCAGTGCTAGAGATCAATATGGGGATGGCTACACCTTC
few . TRBJ1-2 TRBV11-2 CASRQSPGTAATF TGTGCCAGCCGACAAAGCCCCGGGACTGCCGCCACCTTC
many . TRBJ2-7 TRBV27 CASSSAESSYEQYF TGTGCCAGCAGTTCGGCGGAGAGTTCCTACGAGCAGTACTTC
many . TRBJ1-2 TRBV18 CASSPTGFEGYTF TGTGCCAGCTCACCAACAGGATTCGAAGGCTACACCTTC
. . TRBJ2-1 TRBV12-3/TRBV12-4 CASRPVVYYNEQFF TGTGCCAGCAGGCCAGTGGTATATTACAATGAGCAGTTCTTC
. . TRBJ1-2 TRBV6-9 CASIYRDGYTF TGTGCCAGCATTTATCGGGATGGCTACACCTTC
many TRBD2 TRBJ2-7 TRBV20-1 CSARTSGSGNEQYF TGCAGTGCTAGAACTAGCGGGAGCGGCAACGAGCAGTACTTC
many . TRBJ2-3 TRBV24-1 CATSDPGRTDTQYF TGTGCCACCAGTGATCCTGGGCGCACAGATACGCAGTATTTT
. TRBD1 TRBJ2-5 TRBV2 CASSEARGTGVEETQYF TGTGCCAGCAGTGAAGCGCGGGGGACAGGGGTGGAAGAGACCCAGTACTTC
many . TRBJ1-2 TRBV13 CASSWHRAGYGYTF TGTGCCAGCAGCTGGCACAGGGCTGGCTATGGCTACACCTTC
. . TRBJ2-7 TRBV6-1 CASSPQGIEQYF TGTGCCAGCAGCCCGCAGGGGATCGAGCAGTACTTC
medium-sized . TRBJ2-1 TRBV6-1 CASTEQGEGDEQFF TGTGCCAGCACCGAACAGGGGGAGGGGGATGAGCAGTTCTTC
. TRBD2 TRBJ2-7 TRBV5-4 CASSLGTSGYEQYF TGTGCCAGCAGCTTGGGGACTAGCGGCTACGAGCAGTACTTC
many TRBD1 TRBJ1-4 TRBV27 CASTSWGQREKLFF TGTGCCAGCACCTCCTGGGGACAGCGTGAAAAACTGTTTTTT
. . TRBJ2-7 TRBV28 CASSMRPGREEQYF TGTGCCAGCAGTATGCGACCGGGGCGAGAGGAGCAGTACTTC
many TRBD2 TRBJ2-1 TRBV7-6 CASSRRTSGIFNEQFF TGTGCCAGCAGCAGACGGACTAGCGGGATTTTCAATGAGCAGTTCTTC
. . TRBJ1-2 TRBV24-1 CATSDSGTYQPDGYTF TGTGCCACCAGTGATTCCGGGACCTATCAGCCGGATGGCTACACCTTC
. TRBD1 TRBJ1-3 TRBV6-1 CASSTGAPGNTIYF TGTGCCAGCAGTACAGGGGCCCCTGGAAACACCATATATTTT
. . TRBJ1-2 TRBV19 CASTPSWALYVFYGYTF TGTGCCAGTACCCCAAGTTGGGCTCTCTATGTCTTCTATGGCTACACCTTC
. . TRBJ1-2 TRBV20-1 CSARLPSLYGYTF TGCAGTGCTAGACTACCATCCCTCTATGGCTACACCTTC
. TRBD1 TRBJ1-2 TRBV2 CASIDRGYGYTF TGTGCCAGCATAGACAGGGGCTATGGCTACACCTTC
many . TRBJ2-3 TRBV11-2 CASSLDTDTQYF TGTGCCAGCAGCTTAGATACAGATACGCAGTATTTT
many . TRBJ2-5 TRBV7-3 CASSPGGGWQTQYF TGTGCCAGCAGCCCCGGTGGCGGGTGGCAGACCCAGTACTTC